The 21 T cell receptor beta chains below come from one sample, sequenced in a study of beta chain features in type 1 diabetes (dated by TCRdb to about 2018). Summary of the overall study and its limitations: A moderate but significant shortening of TCRB CDR3 length was observed in type 1 diabetes patients in all four CD4+ subsets.

The library was prepared using the immunoSEQ multiplex PCR assay. The High Capacity cDNA Reverse Transcription Kit was used to reverse transcribe all of the isolated RNA, meaning that expressed TCRB transcripts were what got sequenced. In TCRdb, the immuneACCESS table is reduced to in-frame sequences with V and J assigned. These tables do not hold every clone; where another copy was compared, an unresolved V gene accounts for under half, and the others remain unexplained. This sample comprises some 63,000 clones, roughly half of them detected only once. Together, the top ten hold 0.65% to 0.9% of the sample. No antigen has been identified for these receptors. The sequencing input was central memory CD4+ T cells from blood. The origin of the receptors is a man aged 25 to 40 with type 1 diabetes.

This chain connects TRBV6-1 to TRBJ1-2; possible D gene TRBD1, 6 bases. Germline CDR1 is MNHNS and CDR2 is SASEGT. V was pared by 6 bases and J by 8 bases, with 22 bases between. The CDR3 length is 15 residues. The CDR3 spells CASSYREGGPRGYTF. CDR3 coding DNA: TGTGCCAGCAGCTACCGGGAGGGGGGGCCGAGAGGCTACACCTTC.

This clone was detected only a few times. The V call is TRBV5-1, the J call TRBJ2-7; D not certain. Deletions cut 0 bases from V and 3 bases from J, with 7 bases between. Germline CDR1 SGHRS, CDR2 YFSETQ. CDR3 length equals 13 residues. Here the CDR3 reads CASSLVRSYEQYF. As DNA, the CDR3 is TGCGCCAGCAGCTTGGTACGGAGCTACGAGCAGTACTTC.

A few counts support this clone. The V and J genes are TRBV7-2 and TRBJ1-5; the match to TRBD1 covers 7 bases. Trimming took 2 bases from V and 5 from J; bases not matched to a gene: 9. Germline values: CDR1 SGHTA, CDR2 FQGNSA. CDR3 length equals 16 residues. As DNA, the CDR3 is TGTGCCAGCAGCTTACGGGGCCACAGGGGCGATCAGCCCCAGCATTTT. Protein product: CASSLRGHRGDQPQHF.

J is TRBJ2-3 and V is TRBV9; a weak D match, TRBD2 (6 bases). CDR3 length: 14 residues. The V gene lost 0 bases and the J gene lost 6 bases, with 11 bases spanning the gap. Germline V gene data show CDR1 as SGDLS and CDR2 as YYNGEE. The CDR3 loop is CASSVVEGRDTQYF. The CDR3 nucleotides are TGTGCCAGCAGCGTAGTGGAGGGGAGGGATACGCAGTATTTT.

This clone was picked up a small number of times. V is TRBV6-5 and J is TRBJ2-7, with 8 bases lining up with TRBD2. Germline V gene sequence: CDR1 MNHEY, CDR2 SVGAGI. J was trimmed by 2 bases and V by 6 bases; bases with no gene match: 6. The CDR3 spans 14 residues. CDR3 nucleotide sequence: TGTGCCAGCAGACCGGGGGGGGAAGCCTACGAGCAGTACTTC. Its protein is CASRPGGEAYEQYF.

The CDR3 nucleotides read TGTGCCAGCAGCACGAGGGGGCAGGGAGTGGGGGAGACCCAGTACTTC. Translated: CASSTRGQGVGETQYF. The chain couples TRBV28 to TRBJ2-5, with TRBD1 matching over 7 bases. The ends lost 6 bases at V and 5 bases at J; junction bases unmatched: 15. The CDR3 is made up of 16 amino acids. CDR1 is MDHEN, CDR2 SYDVKM, per germline. Using reference TRBV28 and TRBJ2-5 for the parts outside the CDR3, the full variable domain is DVKVTQSSRYLVKRTGEKVFLECVQDMDHENMFWYRQDPGLGLRLIYFSYDVKMKEKGDIPEGYSVSREKKERFSLILESASTNQTSMYLCASSTRGQGVGETQYFGPGTRLLVL.

This chain joins TRBV6-6 and TRBJ2-2; D is unclear. The V end was cut by 0 bases, the J end by 0 bases, with 8 bases between. The CDR3 totals 16 residues. CDR1 is MNHNY, CDR2 SVGAGI, per germline (reference sequence). CDR3 loop: CASSYSSLANTGELFF. Written as DNA, the CDR3 is TGTGCCAGCAGTTACTCGAGCCTGGCGAACACCGGGGAGCTGTTTTTT.

V usage is TRBV5-1 and J usage is TRBJ2-7; D not resolved. Germline V gene lookup returns CDR1 SGHRS and CDR2 YFSETQ. This CDR3 has 14 residues. Trimming took off 3 bases at V and 5 bases at J, with 15 bases between the two ends. In nucleotides, the CDR3 is TGCGCCAGCAGCTCTACCATGGGCCCTAACGAGCAGTACTTC. Translating gives CASSSTMGPNEQYF.

This clone has a handful of counts. The chain is built from TRBV9 and TRBJ1-1, with TRBD1 identical over 8 bases. Germline V gene lookup returns CDR1 SGDLS and CDR2 YYNGEE. The CDR3 totals 15 residues. V dropped 4 bases and J dropped 1; count of bases not matched to a gene: 6. CDR3 sequence: CASSPRDRPNTEAFF. The CDR3 bases are TGTGCCAGCAGCCCTAGGGACAGGCCGAACACTGAAGCTTTCTTT.

This clone was counted between two and nine times. The V call is TRBV25-1, the J call TRBJ2-2, with TRBD2 as a possible D gene (7 bases). CDR3 length: 13 amino acids. CDR1 MGHDK and CDR2 SYGVNS come from the germline V gene. Trimming shortened V by 6 bases and J by 4 bases, and 9 bases separated the two germline ends. CDR3 nucleotides: TGTGCCAGCAGGGGGGGGGCCACCGGGGAGCTGTTTTTT. It translates to CASRGGATGELFF.

This sequence joins TRBV7-9 and TRBJ2-1, with 10 nucleotides matching TRBD2. Unmatched junction bases numbered 9, after V lost 0 bases and J lost 7 bases. CDR1 is SEHNR and CDR2 is FQNEAQ in the germline V gene (reference sequence). The CDR3 is 17 residues long. The CDR3 DNA follows: TGTGCCAGCAGCTTAGCAGGGAGCGGGAGGGCTTTTAATGAGCAGTTCTTC. Translated, it gives CASSLAGSGRAFNEQFF.

The DNA for the CDR3 is TGTGCCAGCACCGCGGGACAGGCAATCTATGGCTACACCTTC. Amino acids: CASTAGQAIYGYTF. The V gene is TRBV2, the J gene TRBJ1-2, with 8 positions matching TRBD1. Germline CDR1 is SNHLY and CDR2 is FYNNEI. The ends lost 7 bases at V and 4 bases at J; junction bases unmatched: 8. The CDR3 is 14 amino acids.

This clone occurred once. This chain links TRBV6-6 with TRBJ2-1; the match to TRBD2 covers 7 bases. The germline CDR1 and CDR2 sequences are MNHNY and SVGAGI (reference sequence). With V trimmed by 6 bases and J by 4 bases, 9 bases remained unmatched. This CDR3 is 15 amino acids long. The CDR3 is CASSVPGGGYNEQFF. In DNA form, the CDR3 reads TGTGCCAGCAGCGTCCCGGGCGGGGGATACAATGAGCAGTTCTTC.

The CDR3 sequence: CSVEGTAYTEAFF. In DNA, the CDR3 is TGCAGCGTTGAAGGGACAGCGTACACTGAAGCTTTCTTT. The rearrangement links TRBV29-1 to TRBJ1-1, with D possibly matching TRBD1 (6 bases). CDR1 and CDR2 from the germline V gene are SQVTM and ANQGSEA. This CDR3 region has 13 residues. The V gene lost 1 base and the J gene lost 3 bases, with 9 bases spanning the gap.

The gene calls are TRBV7-9 and TRBJ2-5; D remains unclear. V lost 1 base and J 1 base, leaving 7 bases between the germline ends. This CDR3 is 14 amino acids long. Germline CDR1 is SEHNR and CDR2 is FQNEAQ (reference sequence). The chain's CDR3 is CASSLGAGQETQYF. As DNA, the CDR3 is TGTGCCAGCAGCTTAGGGGCAGGCCAAGAGACCCAGTACTTC.

This clone was recorded only once. The chain links TRBV30 to TRBJ1-5; D ambiguous. This CDR3 is built from 13 residues. CDR1 is GTSNPN and CDR2 is SVGIG in the germline V gene (reference sequence). With 1 base removed from V and 6 bases from J, the gap between germline ends came to 10 bases. Written as DNA, the CDR3 is TGTGCCTGGAGTGAGGCCGAGGGTCAGCCCCAGCATTTT. It is translated as CAWSEAEGQPQHF.

In this sample, this clone turned up a few times. J is TRBJ1-2 and V is TRBV14, with D unclear. The V end lost 3 bases, the J end lost 4 bases, and 9 bases lay between the germline ends. Per germline, CDR1 SGHDN and CDR2 FVKESK. The CDR3 sequence is 13 residues long. CDR3 in amino acids: CASSQDLGYGYTF. CDR3 sequence (DNA): TGTGCCAGCAGCCAGGACTTGGGCTATGGCTACACCTTC.

In this sample, this clone turned up a few times. The rearrangement uses TRBV19 and TRBJ2-1; D might be TRBD1 (6 bases). The CDR3 covers 14 residues. Germline V gives CDR1 LNHDA, CDR2 SQIVND (reference sequence). V lost 6 bases and J 2 bases, leaving 11 bases between the germline ends. In DNA, the CDR3 is TGTGCCAGTAGCCCGACAGGAGCCTACAATGAGCAGTTCTTC. As protein: CASSPTGAYNEQFF.

The chain joins TRBV11-3 to TRBJ2-7; 7 bases fit TRBD2. J was trimmed by 3 bases and V by 1 base; bases with no gene match: 6. Germline V gene lookup returns CDR1 SGHNT and CDR2 YENEEA. The CDR3 spans 15 residues. CDR3 DNA sequence: TGTGCCAGCAGCTTAGCCAAGCGGGGTGACTACGAGCAGTACTTC. Protein product: CASSLAKRGDYEQYF.

V is TRBV6-1 and J is TRBJ1-6; D may be TRBD1 (6 bases). The CDR3 totals 13 residues. Per the germline V gene, CDR1 is MNHNS and CDR2 is SASEGT. Trimming cost V 6 bases and J 7 bases, with 10 bases left between them. The CDR3 region has the DNA TGTGCCAGCAGCCCAAGGGGGAATTCACCCCTCCACTTT. It encodes CASSPRGNSPLHF.

The chain joins TRBV2 to TRBJ1-1, with D perhaps matching TRBD1 (6 bases). CDR1 is SNHLY and CDR2 is FYNNEI in the germline V gene. V was shortened by 8 bases and J by 5 bases, with 15 bases between the two germline ends. The CDR3 has 13 residues. The CDR3 DNA sequence: TGTGCCAGCCGGGGGGGGACAATTACTGAAGCTTTCTTT. Translated, it gives CASRGGTITEAFF. Full variable domain (missing parts from reference TRBV2 and TRBJ1-1): EPEVTQTPSHQVTQMGQEVILRCVPISNHLYFYWYRQILGQKVEFLVSFYNNEISEKSEIFDDQFSVERPDGSNFTLKIRSTKLEDSAMYFCASRGGTITEAFFGQGTRLTVV.